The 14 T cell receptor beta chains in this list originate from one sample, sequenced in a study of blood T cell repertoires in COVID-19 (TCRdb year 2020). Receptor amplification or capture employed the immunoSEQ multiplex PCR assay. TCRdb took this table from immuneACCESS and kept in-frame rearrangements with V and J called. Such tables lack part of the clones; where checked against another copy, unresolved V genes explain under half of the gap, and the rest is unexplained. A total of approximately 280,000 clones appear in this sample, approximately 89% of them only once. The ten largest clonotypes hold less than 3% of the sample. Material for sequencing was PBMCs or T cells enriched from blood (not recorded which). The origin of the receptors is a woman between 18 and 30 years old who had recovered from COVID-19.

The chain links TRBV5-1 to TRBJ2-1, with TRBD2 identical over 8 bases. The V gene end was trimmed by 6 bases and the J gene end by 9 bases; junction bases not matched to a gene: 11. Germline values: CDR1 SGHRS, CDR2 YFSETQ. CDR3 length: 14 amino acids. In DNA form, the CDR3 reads TGCGCCAGCACAGAAGCGGGAGTAAATGGTGAGCAGTTCTTC. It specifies CASTEAGVNGEQFF.

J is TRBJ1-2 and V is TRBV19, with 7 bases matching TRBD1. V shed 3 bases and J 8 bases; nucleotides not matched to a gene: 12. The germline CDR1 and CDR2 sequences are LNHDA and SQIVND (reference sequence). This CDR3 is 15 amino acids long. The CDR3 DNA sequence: TGTGCCAGTAGTATGGTTTCCTTACAGACAGGGGGCTACACCTTC. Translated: CASSMVSLQTGGYTF.

The CDR3 protein is CASSLGQGAGDTEAFF. CDR3 nucleotide sequence: TGTGCCAGCAGCTTGGGACAGGGGGCCGGGGACACTGAAGCTTTCTTT. This chain joins TRBV5-6 and TRBJ1-1; 10 bases map to TRBD1. This CDR3 is 16 amino acids long. V trimming: 0 bases; J trimming: 3 bases; junction bases outside the gene matches: 5. Germline V lookup: CDR1 SGHDT, CDR2 YYEEEE.

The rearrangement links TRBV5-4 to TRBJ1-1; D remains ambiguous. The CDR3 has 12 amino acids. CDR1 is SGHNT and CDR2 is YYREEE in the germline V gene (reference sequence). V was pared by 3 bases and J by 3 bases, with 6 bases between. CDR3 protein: CASSSEYTEAFF. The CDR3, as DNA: TGTGCCAGCAGCTCAGAATACACTGAAGCTTTCTTT.

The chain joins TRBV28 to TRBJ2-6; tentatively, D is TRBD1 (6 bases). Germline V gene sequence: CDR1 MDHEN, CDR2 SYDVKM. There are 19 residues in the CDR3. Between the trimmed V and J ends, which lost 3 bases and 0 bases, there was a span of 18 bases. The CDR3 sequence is CASSLYRELVFSGANVLTF. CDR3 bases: TGTGCCAGCAGTTTGTACAGGGAACTCGTATTCTCTGGGGCCAACGTCCTGACTTTC.

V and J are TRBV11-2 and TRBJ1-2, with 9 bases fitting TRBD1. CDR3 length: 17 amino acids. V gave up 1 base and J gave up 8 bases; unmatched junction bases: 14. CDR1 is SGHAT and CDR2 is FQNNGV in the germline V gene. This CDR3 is CASSLAYLDRGDSGYTF. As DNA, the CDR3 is TGTGCCAGCAGCTTAGCTTACCTTGACAGGGGGGACTCCGGCTACACCTTC.

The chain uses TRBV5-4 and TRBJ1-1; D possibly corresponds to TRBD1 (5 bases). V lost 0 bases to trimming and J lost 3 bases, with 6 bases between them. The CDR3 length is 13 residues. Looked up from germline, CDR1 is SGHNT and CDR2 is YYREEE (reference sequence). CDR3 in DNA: TGTGCCAGCAGCTTGGGGGGGGACACTGAAGCTTTCTTT. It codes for CASSLGGDTEAFF.

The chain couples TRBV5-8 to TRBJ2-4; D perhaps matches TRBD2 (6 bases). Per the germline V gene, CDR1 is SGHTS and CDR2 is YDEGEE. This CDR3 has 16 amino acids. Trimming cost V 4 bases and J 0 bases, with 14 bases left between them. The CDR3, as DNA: TGTGCCAGCAGCCGCCGACTAGTTTTAGCCAAAAACATTCAGTACTTC. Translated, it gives CASSRRLVLAKNIQYF.

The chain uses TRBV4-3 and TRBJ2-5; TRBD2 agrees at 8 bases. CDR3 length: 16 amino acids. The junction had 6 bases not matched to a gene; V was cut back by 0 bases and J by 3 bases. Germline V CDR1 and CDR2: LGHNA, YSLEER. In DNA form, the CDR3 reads TGCGCCAGCAGCCAAGATTTCGGGGGGGGAAAAGAGACCCAGTACTTC. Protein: CASSQDFGGGKETQYF.

CDR3 bases: TGTGCCAGTAGTGTTCAGGGTGGACGCTCCTACGAGCAGTACTTC. Its translation: CASSVQGGRSYEQYF. The chain employs TRBV19 and TRBJ2-7; perhaps TRBD1 as D (5 bases). There are 15 residues in the CDR3. Trimming cost V 5 bases and J 0 bases, with 14 bases left between them. Germline V lookup: CDR1 LNHDA, CDR2 SQIVND (reference sequence).

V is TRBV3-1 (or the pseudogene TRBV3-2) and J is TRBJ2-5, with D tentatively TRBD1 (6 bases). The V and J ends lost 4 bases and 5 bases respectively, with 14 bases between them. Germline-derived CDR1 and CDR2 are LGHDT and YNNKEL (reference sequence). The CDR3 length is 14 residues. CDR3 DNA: TGTGCCAGCAGCCCGGGACACTTTGGGGAGACCCAGTACTTC. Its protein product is CASSPGHFGETQYF.

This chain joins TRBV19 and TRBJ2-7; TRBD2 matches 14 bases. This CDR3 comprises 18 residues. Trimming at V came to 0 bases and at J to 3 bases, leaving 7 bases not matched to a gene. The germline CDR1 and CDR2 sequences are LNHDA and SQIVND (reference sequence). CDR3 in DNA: TGTGCCAGTAGTATAGATCCGGGACTAGCGGGGGTGAGCTACGAGCAGTACTTC. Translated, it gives CASSIDPGLAGVSYEQYF. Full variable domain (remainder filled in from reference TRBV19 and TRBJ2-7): DGGITQSPKYLFRKEGQNVTLSCEQNLNHDAMYWYRQDPGQGLRLIYYSQIVNDFQKGDIAEGYSVSREKKESFPLTVTSAQKNPTAFYLCASSIDPGLAGVSYEQYFGPGTRLTVT.

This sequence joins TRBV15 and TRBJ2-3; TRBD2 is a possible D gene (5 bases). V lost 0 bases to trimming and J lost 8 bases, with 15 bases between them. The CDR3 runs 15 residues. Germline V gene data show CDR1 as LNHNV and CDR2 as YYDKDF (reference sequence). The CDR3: CATSRDLSASSTQYF. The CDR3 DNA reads TGTGCCACCAGCAGAGATCTCTCGGCTAGCTCTACGCAGTATTTT.

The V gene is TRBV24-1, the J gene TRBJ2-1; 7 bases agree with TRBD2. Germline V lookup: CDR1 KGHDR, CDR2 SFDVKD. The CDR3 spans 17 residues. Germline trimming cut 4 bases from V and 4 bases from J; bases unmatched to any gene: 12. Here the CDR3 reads CATSDRRSGTNYNEQFF. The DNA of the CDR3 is TGTGCCACCAGTGACCGTCGTAGTGGGACTAATTACAATGAGCAGTTCTTC.